The text below deals with one T cell receptor (beta chain). The sequenced template was RNA, covering the TCR beta CDR3 region. First-round RT-PCR used HTBI primers; second-round multiplex PCR followed. TCRdb recomputed calls from the multiplex PCR reads with MiXCR, one row per CDR3 protein. Of 45,000 to 60,000 distinct CDR3 sequences listed, less than 65% are singletons. The sample comes from a study of Graves' ophthalmopathy and Graves' hyperthyroidism. The study excluded patients with other autoimmune diseases, uncontrolled infections, pregnancy or lactation. V gave up 4 bases and J gave up 7 bases; unmatched junction bases: 8. CDR3 length equals 15 residues. Germline V CDR1 and CDR2: DFQATT, SNEGSKA (reference sequence).

This sequence joins TRBV20-1 and TRBJ2-1; 12 bases map to TRBD2. The source of this sequence is an adult woman with Graves' ophthalmopathy. The sample comprised peripheral blood. The CDR3: CSANPGTSGWNEQFF. DNA for the CDR3: TGCAGTGCTAACCCCGGGACTAGCGGGTGGAATGAGCAGTTCTTC.